These 18 T cell receptor beta chains came from one sample sequenced in a study of technical replicates of blood from a handful of donors. Assay: immunoSEQ multiplex PCR; the TCRdb copy retains only in-frame clones and omits some. This repertoire shows around 79,000 clones, around 90% found once; its top ten account for 0.25%. Sequencing was done on a sample of T cells isolated from PBMCs. Source of these receptors: a human donor in good health.

The rearrangement links TRBV28 to TRBJ2-1; 7 nucleotides align to TRBD2. The V gene's germline CDR1 is MDHEN and CDR2 SYDVKM. The trim removed 1 base at V and 6 bases at J, leaving 21 bases unmatched. The CDR3 contains 20 residues. The DNA for the CDR3 is TGTGCCAGCAGTTTATTGGTCCGCGGGAGAACGCCCCTAGTCAGCAATGAGCAGTTCTTC. Its translation: CASSLLVRGRTPLVSNEQFF.

The rearrangement uses TRBV14 and TRBJ2-1, with D perhaps TRBD2 (5 bases). Per the germline V gene, CDR1 is SGHDN and CDR2 is FVKESK. The CDR3 totals 14 residues. V gave up 1 base and J gave up 9 bases, with 13 bases separating them. The CDR3 region is CASSQVYSALEQFF. The CDR3 DNA sequence: TGTGCCAGCAGCCAAGTCTATAGCGCGCTTGAGCAGTTCTTC. The variable domain in full, with the rest retrieved from reference TRBV14 and TRBJ2-1, is EAGVTQFPSHSVIEKGQTVTLRCDPISGHDNLYWYRRVMGKEIKFLLHFVKESKQDESGMPNNRFLAERTGGTYSTLKVQPAELEDSGVYFCASSQVYSALEQFFGPGTRLTVL.

The chain has TRBV2 and TRBJ1-5, with 10 bases matching TRBD1. After removal of 6 bases from V and 8 bases from J, the junction contained 7 bases not matched to a gene. This CDR3 is 14 amino acids long. The germline gives CDR1 SNHLY, CDR2 FYNNEI. Here the CDR3 DNA reads TGTGCCAGCAGCGCCGGGACAGGGGTGGAGCCCCAGCATTTT. This encodes CASSAGTGVEPQHF.

The genes are TRBV7-7 and TRBJ2-5; maybe TRBD1 (6 bases). Between the trimmed V and J ends, which lost 3 bases and 3 bases, there was a span of 11 bases. This CDR3 is 14 amino acids long. Germline assignment: CDR1 SSHAT and CDR2 FNYEAQ (reference sequence). CDR3 amino acids: CASSFGGTKETQYF. In nucleotides, the CDR3 is TGTGCCAGCAGCTTTGGGGGCACTAAAGAGACCCAGTACTTC. The full variable domain, completed using reference TRBV7-7 and TRBJ2-5, is GAGVSQSPRYKVTKRGQDVTLRCDPISSHATLYWYQQALGQGPEFLTYFNYEAQPDKSGLPSDRFSAERPEGSISTLTIQRTEQRDSAMYRCASSFGGTKETQYFGPGTRLLVL.

The V gene is TRBV4-1, the J gene TRBJ2-1; TRBD2 aligns across 12 bases. From germline, CDR1 is MGHRA and CDR2 YSYEKL. This CDR3 has 17 amino acids. The V gene end was trimmed by 2 bases and the J gene end by 5 bases; junction bases not matched to a gene: 7. The CDR3 protein is CASSQPLLAGGHNEQFF. As DNA, the CDR3 is TGCGCCAGCAGCCAACCATTACTAGCGGGGGGCCACAATGAGCAGTTCTTC.

The chain recombines TRBV5-1 with TRBJ2-1, with a possible D match to TRBD2 (6 bases). Between the trimmed V and J ends, which lost 4 bases and 2 bases, there was a span of 13 bases. This CDR3 has 15 amino acids. Germline V gives CDR1 SGHRS, CDR2 YFSETQ. The CDR3 is CASSEGLSAYNEQFF. The CDR3, as DNA: TGCGCCAGCAGCGAGGGACTCAGCGCCTACAATGAGCAGTTCTTC.

The chain carries TRBV15 and TRBJ2-3, with a weak D call TRBD1 (6 bases). CDR1 and CDR2 from the germline V gene are LNHNV and YYDKDF (reference sequence). V lost 5 bases, J lost 4 bases, and 10 bases lay in between. The CDR3 spans 13 residues. CDR3 sequence (DNA): TGTGCCACCAGCGGGACATCCGCAGATACGCAGTATTTT. This codes for CATSGTSADTQYF.

This sequence joins TRBV19 and TRBJ2-6; D gene uncertain. V lost 5 bases to trimming and J lost 0 bases, with 11 bases between them. The CDR3 runs 16 residues. CDR1 and CDR2 from the germline V gene are LNHDA and SQIVND (reference sequence). CDR3 nucleotide sequence: TGTGCCAGTAGTCCCCCCGTCGGCTCTGGGGCCAACGTCCTGACTTTC. Its translation: CASSPPVGSGANVLTF.

The chain combines TRBV5-4 with TRBJ1-4; D may be TRBD1 (5 bases). This CDR3 comprises 13 residues. The V end was cut by 4 bases, the J end by 6 bases, with 10 bases between. The V gene's germline CDR1 is SGHNT and CDR2 YYREEE (reference sequence). The CDR3 sequence: CASSGGRDEKLFF. For the CDR3, the DNA is TGTGCCAGCAGCGGTGGCAGGGATGAAAAACTGTTTTTT.

The chain combines TRBV5-4 with TRBJ1-1; no reliable D call. CDR3 length: 16 amino acids. CDR1 is SGHNT and CDR2 is YYREEE in the germline V gene (reference sequence). V was trimmed by 2 bases and J by 2 bases, leaving 16 bases between them. DNA for the CDR3: TGTGCCAGCAGCTTAGAATCGGGATGGAAAAACACTGAAGCTTTCTTT. It encodes CASSLESGWKNTEAFF.

The rearrangement links TRBV18 to TRBJ2-3; D unresolved. The ends were cut back, 3 bases at V and 5 bases at J, with 6 bases in the middle. Germline loops: CDR1 KGHSH, CDR2 LQKENI. The CDR3 consists of 12 residues. In nucleotides, the CDR3 is TGTGCCAGCTCACCGGTCGGAGATACGCAGTATTTT. Its translation is CASSPVGDTQYF.

This clone was recorded once. The gene calls are TRBV4-1 and TRBJ1-5, with D possibly matching TRBD1 (5 bases). The germline gives CDR1 MGHRA, CDR2 YSYEKL. The V gene lost 0 bases and the J gene lost 8 bases, with 11 bases spanning the gap. CDR3 size: 14 residues. CDR3 amino acids: CASSQEGEVKPQHF. CDR3 DNA: TGCGCCAGCAGCCAAGAGGGGGAGGTTAAGCCCCAGCATTTT.

The rearrangement joins TRBV27 to TRBJ1-5; 7 bases are a match to TRBD1. Germline trimming cut 3 bases from V and 0 bases from J; bases unmatched to any gene: 11. The germline V gene encodes CDR1 MNHEY and CDR2 SMNVEV (reference sequence). CDR3 length: 18 residues. As DNA, the CDR3 is TGTGCCAGCAGTTTCGTGAAGGGGGCCGAACTTAGCAATCAGCCCCAGCATTTT. It codes for CASSFVKGAELSNQPQHF.

The J gene is TRBJ2-3, the V gene TRBV7-6; TRBD2 matches at 15 bases. The CDR3 loop spans 21 amino acids. The trim removed 1 base at V and 2 bases at J, leaving 13 bases unmatched. Germline CDR1 reads SGHVS; CDR2 reads FNYEAQ. CDR3 in DNA: TGTGCCAGCAGCTTAGGGGCCCCGGGACTAGCGGGGGGATTCTTCACAGATACGCAGTATTTT. This sequence encodes CASSLGAPGLAGGFFTDTQYF.

This clone has only one observation. The chain couples TRBV15 to TRBJ2-3; TRBD1 agrees at 9 bases. After removal of 6 bases from V and 2 bases from J, the junction contained 6 bases not matched to a gene. There are 15 residues in the CDR3. Germline V gives CDR1 LNHNV, CDR2 YYDKDF (reference sequence). The DNA of the CDR3 is TGTGCCACCAGTGTGGGACAGGGAAACACAGATACGCAGTATTTT. Its protein product is CATSVGQGNTDTQYF.

The genes are TRBV18 and TRBJ2-7, with 7 bases matching TRBD1. Germline CDR1 is KGHSH and CDR2 is LQKENI. J gave up 3 bases and V 3 bases, and 11 bases lay outside the gene matches. This CDR3 region has 16 residues. CDR3 bases: TGTGCCAGCTCACCTAACGCCGGGACAGTATACTACGAGCAGTACTTC. Amino acid sequence: CASSPNAGTVYYEQYF.

This chain uses TRBV4-2 with TRBJ2-3; 13 positions agree with TRBD2. J was trimmed by 7 bases and V by 4 bases; bases with no gene match: 11. Germline V lookup: CDR1 LGHNA, CDR2 YNFKEQ. This CDR3 region has 17 residues. The CDR3 nucleotides are TGTGCCAGCAGCCCCGGGGATACTAGCGGGGGGGCCAATACGCAGTATTTT. Translated: CASSPGDTSGGANTQYF.

The chain carries TRBV7-2 and TRBJ2-2, with 7 bases matching TRBD2. Germline trimming cut 5 bases from V and 4 bases from J; bases unmatched to any gene: 16. The CDR3 has 18 amino acids. Germline V lookup: CDR1 SGHTA, CDR2 FQGNSA. The CDR3 DNA reads TGTGCCAGCAGCCCCCGACCGATGGCGGGAGTGGGCACCGGGGAGCTGTTTTTT. Protein: CASSPRPMAGVGTGELFF. The whole variable domain, filled in from reference TRBV7-2 and TRBJ2-2, reads GAGVSQSPSNKVTEKGKDVELRCDPISGHTALYWYRQSLGQGLEFLIYFQGNSAPDKSGLPSDRFSAERTGGSVSTLTIQRTQQEDSAVYLCASSPRPMAGVGTGELFFGEGSRLTVL.